The sequence of this T cell receptor (beta chain) was determined in a study of blood T cell repertoires in COVID-19. With 3 bases removed from V and 4 bases from J, the gap between germline ends came to 3 bases. CDR1 and CDR2 from the germline V gene are MDHEN and SYDVKM. CDR3 length: 11 residues. Assay: immunoSEQ multiplex PCR; the TCRdb copy retains only in-frame clones and omits some. Of 300,000 to 350,000 clones listed, around nine tenths are singletons. The TCR originated in a young man who had recovered from COVID-19. This rearrangement joins TRBV28 to TRBJ2-5; D remains unclear. Source material: PBMCs or T cells enriched from blood (not recorded which). The CDR3 bases are TGTGCCAGCAGTTTCCGAGAGACCCAGTACTTC. Its translation: CASSFRETQYF.